This TCR beta chain is drawn from a study of T-cell memory formation after mild COVID-19. Germline values: CDR1 LGHDT, CDR2 YNNKEL (reference sequence). The CDR3 sequence is 15 residues long. The V gene lost 1 base and the J gene lost 1 base, with 10 bases spanning the gap. TCRdb reprocessed the 5' RACE reads via MiXCR and lists one record per CDR3 protein. The table has about 470,000 distinct CDR3 sequences, roughly 23% seen once. The source material was PBMCs or a T cell subset sorted from them (not recorded which). V gene TRBV3-1 combines with J gene TRBJ1-1, with a weak D call TRBD1 (5 bases). This receptor was taken from an adult woman who had mild COVID-19 (a few samples of this study predate the infection). Cell type and time point are not known. CDR3 region: CASSQGGRGNTEAFF. In DNA form, the CDR3 reads TGTGCCAGCAGCCAAGGGGGCCGGGGGAACACTGAAGCTTTCTTT.